Listed below are T cell receptor beta chains from one sample, sequenced in a study of T cells in Graves' hyperthyroidism and ophthalmopathy. TCRdb processed the multiplex PCR reads anew with MiXCR; each CDR3 protein has one entry. The repertoire holds roughly 380,000 distinct CDR3 sequences, with roughly 13% as singletons. The material sequenced was blood. These receptors came from a woman aged 60-75 years with Graves' hyperthyroidism. CDR3s include the opening cysteine and the closing phenylalanine or tryptophan. A D gene is named only where the DNA matches it firmly. Clone sizes are given selectively: once, few, many, or a class where the clone is expanded.

clone size	V gene	J gene	D gene	CDR3 DNA	CDR3 protein
.	TRBV12-3/TRBV12-4	TRBJ1-1	TRBD1	TGTGCCAGCAGAATGGGACAGGGCCAAAACACTGAAGCTTTCTTT	CASRMGQGQNTEAFF
many	TRBV28	TRBJ1-5	.	TGTGCCAGCAGTTTAGGCCGTCAGCCCCAGCATTTT	CASSLGRQPQHF
many	TRBV24-1	TRBJ1-2	.	TGTGCCACCAGTGAGGGGACAACCAACTATGGCTACACCTTC	CATSEGTTNYGYTF
many	TRBV7-9	TRBJ1-6	.	TGTGCCAGCAGCCAGGATAATTCACCCCTCCACTTT	CASSQDNSPLHF
many	TRBV20-1	TRBJ2-1	.	TGCAGTGCTAGAGATGATGGGAGGAGTGATGAGCAGTTCTTC	CSARDDGRSDEQFF
few	TRBV6-2/TRBV6-3	TRBJ2-2	TRBD1	TGTGCCATTCCGACAGGGGGCGCATCCGGGGAGCTGTTTTTT	CAIPTGGASGELFF
.	TRBV6-2/TRBV6-3	TRBJ2-1	TRBD2	TGTGCCAGCAGTACTAGCGGGAGTTTCGATGAGCAGTTCTTC	CASSTSGSFDEQFF
.	TRBV29-1	TRBJ1-4	TRBD1	TGCAGCGTTAAAGTGGGGACAGAGAATGAAAAACTGTTTTTT	CSVKVGTENEKLFF
many	TRBV20-1	TRBJ1-1	TRBD1	TGCAGTGGAGAGGGACAGGGTAACACTGAAGCTTTCTTT	CSGEGQGNTEAFF
many	TRBV7-9	TRBJ2-5	TRBD2	TGTGCCAGCACGGGCGGGACTAGCCAAGAGACCCAGTACTTC	CASTGGTSQETQYF
many	TRBV3-1	TRBJ2-7	.	TGTGCCAGCAGCCAGGGGAGAGGGCAGTACTTC	CASSQGRGQYF
.	TRBV2	TRBJ2-2	TRBD1	TGTGCCAGCCTTTCCCAGGGACAGGGGACCACCGGGGAGCTGTTTTTT	CASLSQGQGTTGELFF
many	TRBV6-1	TRBJ2-1	.	TGTGCCAACTCCCGAGGGCCGGAGGAATACAATGAGCAGTTCTTC	CANSRGPEEYNEQFF
many	TRBV5-6	TRBJ2-1	.	TGTGCCAGCAGCTTGGGCCGTGAGCAGTTCTTC	CASSLGREQFF
once	TRBV6-4	TRBJ1-5	TRBD1	TGTGCCAGCACCCAACAGGGGAGGGATCAGCCCCAGCATTTT	CASTQQGRDQPQHF
once	TRBV2	TRBJ2-1	TRBD2	TGTGCCAGCAACGTTCTAGCGGTATACAATGAGCAGTTCTTC	CASNVLAVYNEQFF
many	TRBV3-1	TRBJ2-3	.	TGTGCCAGCAGCCAAGCCACTGCGGCGGATACGCAGTATTTT	CASSQATAADTQYF
many	TRBV20-1	TRBJ1-2	TRBD1	TGCAGTGCTAGACGTCCCGGGACAGGGTGGGATGGCTACACCTTC	CSARRPGTGWDGYTF
few	TRBV7-9	TRBJ1-4	TRBD1	TGTGCCAGCAGCGATACCGGGACAGGGGGTGAAGAACTGTTTTTT	CASSDTGTGGEELFF
.	TRBV7-3	TRBJ1-1	TRBD1	TGTGCCAGCAGCTCATCGGACAGGGAGAACACTGAAGCTTTCTTT	CASSSSDRENTEAFF
many	TRBV11-2	TRBJ1-5	.	TGTGCCAGCAGCTTACAAGGACTGCCGAATCAGCCCCAGCATTTT	CASSLQGLPNQPQHF
many	TRBV30	TRBJ2-7	.	TGTGCCTGTGCTCGGGGGTCCTACGAGCAGTACTTC	CACARGSYEQYF
.	TRBV27	TRBJ2-6	.	TGTGCCAGCAGTTCCGCCCGCTCTGGGGCCAACGTCCTGACTTTC	CASSSARSGANVLTF
many	TRBV2	TRBJ2-7	TRBD2	TGTGCCAGCAGTTCTGGACTAGCGGGAGGCGAGCAGTACTTC	CASSSGLAGGEQYF
many	TRBV27	TRBJ2-7	.	TGTGCCAGCAGTAGGACAGTCTCCTACGAGCAGTACTTC	CASSRTVSYEQYF
many	TRBV6-1	TRBJ1-1	.	TGTGCCAGCAGTTCACTTTTACAGGGCTCGAACACTGAAGCTTTCTTT	CASSSLLQGSNTEAFF
many	TRBV11-2	TRBJ2-1	TRBD2	TGTGCCAGCATCCTACCGGGACTAGTTTATAGTGAGCAGTTCTTC	CASILPGLVYSEQFF
many	TRBV18	TRBJ2-7	.	TGTGCCAGCTCAGAGAGGGAGACTCATTACGAGCAGTACTTC	CASSERETHYEQYF
few	TRBV18	TRBJ2-2	.	TGTGCCAGCTCACCAGCGGACACGAACACCGGGGAGCTGTTTTTT	CASSPADTNTGELFF
many	TRBV7-9	TRBJ2-5	.	TGTGCCAGCAGCTTAGTACTACAGGTGGAGACCCAGTACTTC	CASSLVLQVETQYF
many	TRBV24-1	TRBJ2-1	.	TGTGCCACCGGGCAGGGGTCAGCGGAGGGCTCCTACAATGAGCAGTTCTTC	CATGQGSAEGSYNEQFF
.	TRBV4-1	TRBJ1-6	TRBD1	TGCGCCAGCAGCCGCTCTTTAGGGACAGACAATTCACCCCTCCACTTT	CASSRSLGTDNSPLHF
few	TRBV6-1	TRBJ1-4	.	TGTGCCAGCAGTCCCGGGAATAGGGCTGAAAAACTGTTTTTT	CASSPGNRAEKLFF
many	TRBV12-3/TRBV12-4	TRBJ1-2	.	TGTGCCAGCAGTTTAGGAGCTTCCGGGGACATGCGGGGCTACACCTTC	CASSLGASGDMRGYTF
few	TRBV5-1	TRBJ1-2	.	TGCGCCAGCAGCTTGGCCAACCCAGCAGAATGGGGTGGCTACACCTTC	CASSLANPAEWGGYTF
few	TRBV27	TRBJ2-1	TRBD1	TGTGCCAGCGGGCCGGGACAGGTGGGCAATGAGCAGTTCTTC	CASGPGQVGNEQFF
.	TRBV11-3	TRBJ2-1	TRBD1	TGTGCCAGCAGCATCGCGCCGGGACAGGATGGAAATGAGCAGTTCTTC	CASSIAPGQDGNEQFF
.	TRBV28	TRBJ1-2	TRBD1	TGTGCCAGCAGTAAAAGGACAGGGGAGGACTATGGCTACACCTTC	CASSKRTGEDYGYTF
many	TRBV5-1	TRBJ2-1	TRBD2	TGCGCCAGCAGCTTGGCCCTAGCGGGCAATGAGCAGTTCTTC	CASSLALAGNEQFF
many	TRBV5-1	TRBJ1-1	.	TGCGCCAGTAGAACAGGGAAAGACACTGAAGCTTTCTTT	CASRTGKDTEAFF
few	TRBV29-1	TRBJ2-5	.	TGCAGCATTCGGATAGGAAAAGAGACCCAGTACTTC	CSIRIGKETQYF
many	TRBV20-1	TRBJ2-5	.	TGCAGTGCTAGACAGGGACACAAAGAGACCCAGTACTTC	CSARQGHKETQYF
.	TRBV5-1	TRBJ2-1	TRBD1	TGCGCCAGCAGCTTGGCCGACAGGGTCACACACAATGAGCAGTTCTTC	CASSLADRVTHNEQFF
few	TRBV19	TRBJ2-2	.	TGTGCCAGTAGTGCCCCAGGGTATGGCACCGGGGAGCTGTTTTTT	CASSAPGYGTGELFF
.	TRBV9	TRBJ2-3	.	TGTGGCAGCAGCGTAGGAGGGTCTCCTAGCACAGATACGCAGTATTTT	CGSSVGGSPSTDTQYF
once	TRBV12-5	TRBJ1-2	TRBD1	TGTGCTAGTGGTTTGAACAGGGGGCAGGATGGCTACACCTTC	CASGLNRGQDGYTF
many	TRBV2	TRBJ2-3	TRBD2	TGTGCCAGCAGTGGAGCGGGAGGGGCAGATACGCAGTATTTT	CASSGAGGADTQYF